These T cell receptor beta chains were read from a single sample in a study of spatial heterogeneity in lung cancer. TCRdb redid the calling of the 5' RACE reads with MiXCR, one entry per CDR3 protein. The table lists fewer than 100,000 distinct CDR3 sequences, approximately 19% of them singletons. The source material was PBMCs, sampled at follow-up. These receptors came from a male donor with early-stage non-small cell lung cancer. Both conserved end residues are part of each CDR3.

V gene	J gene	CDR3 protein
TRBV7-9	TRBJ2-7	CASRRTAGTEYEYF
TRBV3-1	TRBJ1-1	CASSQLPRGFTEAFF
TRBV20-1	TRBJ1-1	CSAVQGAGFTEAFF
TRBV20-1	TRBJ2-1	CSAREKGDEQFF
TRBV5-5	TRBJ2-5	CASSSLGGQETQYF
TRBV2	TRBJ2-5	CASERQGSAETQYF
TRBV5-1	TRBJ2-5	CASSLEGSETQYF
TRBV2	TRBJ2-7	CASSGQGASYEQYF
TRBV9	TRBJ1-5	CASSQTPTPQPQHF
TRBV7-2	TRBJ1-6	CASSFGSSYNSPLHF
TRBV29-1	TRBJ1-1	CSVAGEGRTTEAFF
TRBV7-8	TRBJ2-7	CASSLPSGGSYEQYF
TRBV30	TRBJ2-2	CAWRLAPNTGELFF
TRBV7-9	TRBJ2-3	CASSLALVTGHDSTDTQYF
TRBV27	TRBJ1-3	CASRAAGGNTIYF
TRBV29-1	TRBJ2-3	CSVSSVSSTDTQYF
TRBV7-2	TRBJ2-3	CASSKDRDYTDTQYF
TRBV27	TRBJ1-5	CASRKGSSQPQHF
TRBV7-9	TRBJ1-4	CASSRGGQGGEKLFF
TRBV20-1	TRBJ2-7	CSAGTSEAYEQYF
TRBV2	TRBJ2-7	CASSTYEQYF
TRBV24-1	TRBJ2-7	CATSDSGHPRNEQYF
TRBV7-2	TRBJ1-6	CASSLQGSSYNSPLHF
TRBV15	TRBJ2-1	CATSRDRARGYNEQFF
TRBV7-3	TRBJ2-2	CASSLMKRVGAGELFF
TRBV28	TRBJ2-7	CASSETGTGGSEQYF
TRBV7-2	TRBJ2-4	CASSSPSGGDIQYF
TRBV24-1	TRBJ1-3	CATSDWKDGGTIYF
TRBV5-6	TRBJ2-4	CASSLAGITPAKNIQYF
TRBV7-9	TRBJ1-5	CASSLGTNQPQHF
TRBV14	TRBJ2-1	CASSRTPGQGARNEQFF
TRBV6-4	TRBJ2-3	CASSETGGTDTQYF
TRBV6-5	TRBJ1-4	CASRAYSGGEKLFF
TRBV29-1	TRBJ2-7	CSAESELGEQYF
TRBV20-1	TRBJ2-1	CSARPPGSEQFF
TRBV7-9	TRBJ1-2	CASSPTGTEANYGYTF
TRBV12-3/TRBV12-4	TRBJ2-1	CASSPGAGGRTNEQFF
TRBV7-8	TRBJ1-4	CASSREGQSNEKLFF
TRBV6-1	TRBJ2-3	CASLRRTGTGGSSSTDTQYF
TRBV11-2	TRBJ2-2	CASSFVGIGELFF
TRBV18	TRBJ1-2	CASSPGTTIYGYTF
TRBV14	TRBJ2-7	CASSQAKRGGSSYEQYF
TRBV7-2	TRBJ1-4	CASSLVRGANEKLFF
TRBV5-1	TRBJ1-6	CASSLRRDGNSPLHF
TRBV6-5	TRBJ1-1	CASSYSISDTEAFF
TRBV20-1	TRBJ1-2	CSAPLDSSYGYTF
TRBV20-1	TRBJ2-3	CSAETDHRYGTQYF
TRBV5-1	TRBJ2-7	CASSVTPGQGYEQYF
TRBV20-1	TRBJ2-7	CSARRERRPEEQYF
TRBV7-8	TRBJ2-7	CASSFDSGRKDYEQYF
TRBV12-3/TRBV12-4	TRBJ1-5	CASSLEHRSNQPQHF
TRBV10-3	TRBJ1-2	CAISESNKGYTF